Listed here are 18 T cell receptor beta chains from one sample, sequenced in a study of blood T cell repertoires in COVID-19. Using immunoSEQ multiplex PCR, the repertoire was profiled, and TCRdb retains in-frame clones only, with some absent. The table lists about 110,000 clones, approximately 87% of them singletons. Material for sequencing was peripheral blood. The receptors come from a woman aged 60-75 years with acute or convalescent COVID-19.

This sequence joins TRBV5-1 and TRBJ2-7; 9 bases map to TRBD1. Germline loops: CDR1 SGHRS, CDR2 YFSETQ. The CDR3 spans 16 residues. Trimming removed 4 bases from V and 6 bases from J; junction bases left unmatched: 14. This CDR3 reads CASSVAPTGQGIEQYF. DNA for the CDR3: TGCGCCAGCAGCGTTGCCCCCACGGGACAGGGTATCGAGCAGTACTTC. The variable domain in full, completed from reference TRBV5-1 and TRBJ2-7, reads KAGVTQTPRYLIKTRGQQVTLSCSPISGHRSVSWYQQTPGQGLQFLFEYFSETQRNKGNFPGRFSGRQFSNSRSEMNVSTLELGDSALYLCASSVAPTGQGIEQYFGPGTRLTVT.

This clone has just one count. V usage is TRBV5-1 and J usage is TRBJ2-7, with 7 bases identical to TRBD1. The CDR3 totals 12 residues. J lost 5 bases, V lost 3 bases, and 2 bases had no gene match. The germline V gene encodes CDR1 SGHRS and CDR2 YFSETQ. CDR3 loop: CASSSQGNEQYF. In DNA, the CDR3 is TGCGCCAGCAGCTCACAGGGGAACGAGCAGTACTTC. The full variable domain, with the rest looked up from reference TRBV5-1 and TRBJ2-7, is KAGVTQTPRYLIKTRGQQVTLSCSPISGHRSVSWYQQTPGQGLQFLFEYFSETQRNKGNFPGRFSGRQFSNSRSEMNVSTLELGDSALYLCASSSQGNEQYFGPGTRLTVT.

The chain carries TRBV15 and TRBJ2-2, with TRBD1 identical over 8 bases. The CDR3 spans 14 residues. CDR1 and CDR2 from the germline V gene are LNHNV and YYDKDF (reference sequence). V gave up 5 bases and J gave up 7 bases; unmatched junction bases: 6. DNA for the CDR3: TGTGCCACCAGCCTGGACAGGGAGGTCGGGGAGCTGTTTTTT. This gives the protein CATSLDREVGELFF.

This chain links TRBV19 with TRBJ1-2, with TRBD1 as a possible D gene (6 bases). The V gene lost 4 bases and the J gene lost 6 bases, with 15 bases spanning the gap. CDR1 is LNHDA and CDR2 is SQIVND in the germline V gene (reference sequence). This CDR3 comprises 14 residues. The CDR3 loop is CASSTQGWANGYTF. CDR3 coding DNA: TGTGCCAGTAGTACACAGGGATGGGCCAATGGCTACACCTTC.

Worth noting for this clone: The junction differs from germline at one of its ends, possibly a read error. The rearrangement links TRBV7-6 to TRBJ2-1; 9 bases are shared with TRBD2. Germline-derived CDR1 and CDR2 are SGHVS and FNYEAQ. The CDR3 contains 15 residues. As DNA, the CDR3 is TGTGCCAGCAGCTTAGGCGGGAGGGCCCGAAATGGGCAGTTCTTC. This gives the protein CASSLGGRARNGQFF.

The chain joins TRBV2 to TRBJ2-3; 10 positions agree with TRBD2. CDR3 length equals 14 residues. Germline lookup yields CDR1 SNHLY and CDR2 FYNNEI. Unmatched junction bases numbered 3, after V lost 8 bases and J lost 1 base. CDR3 protein: CASPSGGGTDTQYF. CDR3 coding DNA: TGTGCCAGCCCTAGCGGGGGAGGCACAGATACGCAGTATTTT.

The V and J genes are TRBV5-6 and TRBJ1-1, with a tentative D call TRBD1 (5 bases). The germline V gene has CDR1 SGHDT and CDR2 YYEEEE. CDR3 length equals 13 residues. V shed 2 bases and J shed 5 bases, with 10 bases lying between them. This CDR3 reads CASSFGGETEAFF. The CDR3 DNA is TGTGCCAGCAGCTTTGGAGGGGAGACTGAAGCTTTCTTT.

On this clone: The sample carries other DNA sequences with the same CDR3. CDR3 in amino acids: CASSSGTGGTEAFF. The CDR3 DNA reads as TGCGCCAGCAGCTCCGGGACAGGGGGAACTGAAGCTTTCTTT. The V call is TRBV5-1, the J call TRBJ1-1; TRBD1 matches 11 bases. The V gene end was trimmed by 3 bases and the J gene end by 5 bases; junction bases not matched to a gene: 3. CDR1 and CDR2 from the germline V gene are SGHRS and YFSETQ. There are 14 residues in the CDR3.

The chain couples TRBV10-3 to TRBJ2-7; 7 bases are shared with TRBD2. The CDR3 is made up of 14 amino acids. From germline, CDR1 is ENHRY and CDR2 SYGVKD. Losses at the gene ends were 1 base for V and 3 bases for J; bases not matched to a gene: 3. CDR3 loop: CAISEYSGDYEQYF. CDR3 in DNA: TGTGCCATCAGTGAGTACAGCGGGGACTACGAGCAGTACTTC.

The chain is built from TRBV18 and TRBJ1-2; no clear D gene. CDR1 KGHSH and CDR2 LQKENI come from the germline V gene. Trimming shortened V by 3 bases and J by 2 bases, and 7 bases separated the two germline ends. The CDR3 is made up of 13 amino acids. The CDR3 loop reads CASSPEQNYGYTF. CDR3 nucleotides: TGTGCCAGCTCACCGGAACAGAACTATGGCTACACCTTC.

The rearrangement joins TRBV29-1 to TRBJ2-5; 16 bases are a match to TRBD2. In germline, CDR1 is SQVTM, CDR2 ANQGSEA. The CDR3 covers 16 residues. The V segment lost 4 bases and the J segment 5 bases; nucleotides outside the gene matches: 7. CDR3 amino acids: CSVAGLAGGWDETQYF. In DNA, the CDR3 is TGCAGCGTTGCGGGACTAGCGGGAGGGTGGGACGAGACCCAGTACTTC.

This chain connects TRBV16 to TRBJ1-5; 7 bases line up with TRBD1. The CDR3 has 13 residues. Germline values: CDR1 KGHSY, CDR2 FQNENV. V lost 4 bases, J lost 4 bases, and 1 base stayed unmatched. This chain's CDR3 is CASSLGQNQPQHF. CDR3 in DNA: TGTGCCAGCAGCCTGGGACAGAATCAGCCCCAGCATTTT.

The V and J genes are TRBV19 and TRBJ2-1, with D possibly TRBD1 on 6 matching bases. The CDR3 is 13 amino acids. The ends were cut back, 6 bases at V and 11 bases at J, with 17 bases in the middle. The germline gives CDR1 LNHDA, CDR2 SQIVND (reference sequence). As DNA, the CDR3 is TGTGCCAGTAGAACAGGGACGGCGGAAAAGCAGTTCTTC. Amino acids: CASRTGTAEKQFF.

V usage is TRBV18 and J usage is TRBJ2-1; 11 bases agree with TRBD2. Germline CDR1 and CDR2: KGHSH and LQKENI. V gave up 3 bases and J gave up 6 bases; unmatched junction bases: 4. The CDR3 runs to 15 residues. CDR3 bases: TGTGCCAGCTCACCGGGACTAGCGGACGTCAATGAGCAGTTCTTC. It encodes CASSPGLADVNEQFF.

The chain recombines TRBV2 with TRBJ1-1; D is ambiguous. Germline-derived CDR1 and CDR2 are SNHLY and FYNNEI. V was clipped by 6 bases and J by 4 bases, with 6 bases between them. This CDR3 has 11 amino acids. Written as DNA, the CDR3 is TGTGCCAGCAGCCTACGCACTGAAGCTTTCTTT. This encodes CASSLRTEAFF. Complete variable domain (other parts from reference TRBV2 and TRBJ1-1): EPEVTQTPSHQVTQMGQEVILRCVPISNHLYFYWYRQILGQKVEFLVSFYNNEISEKSEIFDDQFSVERPDGSNFTLKIRSTKLEDSAMYFCASSLRTEAFFGQGTRLTVV.

This sequence joins TRBV4-3 and TRBJ2-1; D call uncertain. Between the trimmed V and J ends, which lost 5 bases and 10 bases, there was a span of 9 bases. CDR3 size: 11 residues. In germline, CDR1 is LGHNA, CDR2 YSLEER. CDR3 region: CASSFKQEQFF. The CDR3 DNA reads TGCGCCAGCAGCTTCAAACAGGAGCAGTTCTTC.

The V and J genes are TRBV28 and TRBJ2-3, with 8 nucleotides matching TRBD2. Germline loops: CDR1 MDHEN, CDR2 SYDVKM. This CDR3 has 11 residues. V shed 8 bases and J 7 bases; nucleotides not matched to a gene: 2. The CDR3 reads CASREGYTQYF. The CDR3 DNA is TGTGCCAGCCGGGAGGGTTATACGCAGTATTTT.

As regards this clone: This specimen includes other DNA sequences encoding the same CDR3. The gene calls are TRBV6-5 and TRBJ2-7; weak D call: TRBD1 (6 bases). The CDR3 is 12 residues long. The germline V gene encodes CDR1 MNHEY and CDR2 SVGAGI. V lost 9 bases to trimming and J lost 4 bases, with 13 bases between them. As DNA, the CDR3 is TGTGCCAGTCGGACAGCCGCTTACGAGCAGTACTTC. It codes for CASRTAAYEQYF.